This paragraph covers one T cell receptor beta chain sequence. This clonotype has just a few counts. Its antigen is not yet known. No much larger clone is present one base from it, and per-base qualities are unavailable. The data belong to a study of regulatory T cells in long-lasting Graves disease (dated by TCRdb to 2020 to 2022). Broadly, across the study: Persistent Graves' disease meant more than 5 years of antithyroid drug treatment with TSH receptor autoantibodies that stayed positive. The study was conducted in China and was registered as a clinical trial. Persistent Graves' disease patients in the clinical cohort had taken antithyroid drugs for roughly 10 years on average. Peripheral blood TCR sequencing and RNA sequencing compared persistent Graves' disease patients with newly diagnosed Graves' disease patients. A total of approximately 35 samples underwent TCR sequencing: about 13 from persistent and roughly 20 from newly diagnosed Graves' disease patients.

Its CDR3 holds 13 amino acids, cysteine through phenylalanine. The CDR3 DNA has 39 bases and is translated from base 1. CDR1 and CDR2 (GTSNPN, SVGIG) derive from the germline V gene (reference sequence). V sheds 2 bases and J sheds 5 bases, leaving 13 bases between their ends. In light of the paper, this sample's time point label describes: persistent/refractory GD, antithyroid drugs over 5 years with positive TRAb. For both TCR sequencing and RNA sequencing, RNA was extracted from PBMCs using TRIzol. The diagnosis of Graves' disease followed American Thyroid Association guidelines. Recruitment of patients was carried out at an endocrinology department in Xi'an, China. Each patient gave 8.5 to 9.5 milliliters of peripheral blood, collected in an EDTA anticoagulant tube. Ficoll Paque Plus density gradient separation was used to isolate PBMCs, and no additional T cell sorting was done. An Agilent 2100 Bioanalyzer and agarose gel were used to check RNA quality, and a NanoDrop 2000 was used to measure RNA concentration.

Study-wide conclusions, independent of this receptor: Compared with newly diagnosed patients, patients with persistent Graves' disease had lower TCR Shannon entropy and fewer highly expanded clones, which suggests clonal expansion. Sequencing and analysis were limited to the TCR beta chain. TRBV28, TRBJ1-2 and TRBJ2-5 were preferentially used in persistent disease, while TRBV20-1 and TRBJ2-1 were favored in newly diagnosed disease. The authors noted that the small sample size was a limitation that may lower accuracy. Persistent patients shared more public clonotypes among themselves (2,741) than newly diagnosed patients did (about 970). Because the primary lesion, thyroid tissue, could not be accessed, the study looked at peripheral blood alone.

The method behind the library was multiplex PCR. The sequencer listed for this sample is Illumina HiSeq 4000. CDR3 regions were amplified by Arm-PCR with iRepertoire HTBI primers to construct TCR beta libraries. PCR products were gel purified before sequencing. As for how the authors treated the data: A total of 62 TRBV and under 15 TRBJ segments were identified across samples and were used for gene usage analysis of CDR3 amino acid clonotypes. COPE and FqMerger were used to merge the filtered high-quality paired reads into contigs. BLAST was used to align contigs to the IMGT TRBV, TRBD and TRBJ reference genes, and CDR3 was defined following IMGT. Any clonotype with a frequency above 0.1% was counted as a highly expanded clone. Repertoire diversity was measured by Shannon entropy, and V-J evenness by the Gini coefficient. A clonotype was considered public if more than one individual shared it. TCRdb reworked the public reads: Q25 trimming with fastp, MiXCR clone assembly, productive beta chains retained. Rows with a matching CDR3 protein are joined into one entry that keeps the most common DNA and genes. None of the V and J calls come from the authors' own analysis; TCRdb made them. Within this sample are 400,000 to 500,000 distinct CDR3 sequences, with approximately 23% of them counted one time only. Roughly 14% of the sample is held by the ten biggest clonotypes.

This sequence uses TRBV30 and TRBJ2-7; too little of a D gene remains to name it. The receptor's source is a female donor with Graves disease. Specimen: peripheral blood mononuclear cells (PBMCs), collected when the disease was refractory, from a patient treated with antithyroid drugs. The DNA reads TGTGCCTGGAGTCCGGGTGACCCCAACGAGCAGTACTTC. It specifies CAWSPGDPNEQYF.